The 30 T cell receptor beta chains below come from one sample, sequenced in a study of T cell responses to AZD1222 COVID-19 vaccine. Produced via immunoSEQ multiplex PCR; TCRdb's table is partial and in-frame only. Found here are fewer than 90,000 clones, about 88% of them singletons; the top ten hold 9.5% to 13%. Sequencing used peripheral blood, obtained on day 0 of AZD1222 vaccination. The source of these receptors is an adult in good health.

DNA of the CDR3: TGTGCCAGCAAGCGGGGGCAAGGCTACACCTTC. This encodes CASKRGQGYTF. The genes are TRBV6-5 and TRBJ1-2; D may be TRBD1 (6 bases). The germline V gene has CDR1 MNHEY and CDR2 SVGAGI. Trimming took 7 bases from V and 8 from J, leaving 11 bases between them. The CDR3 has 11 residues.

The gene calls are TRBV11-2 and TRBJ2-2; perhaps TRBD2 as D (6 bases). Germline lookup yields CDR1 SGHAT and CDR2 FQNNGV. The V gene lost 8 bases and the J gene lost 3 bases, with 19 bases spanning the gap. This CDR3 has 16 amino acids. This chain's CDR3 is CASVRGGVVDTGELFF. The CDR3, as DNA: TGTGCCAGCGTCCGGGGCGGGGTGGTTGACACCGGGGAGCTGTTTTTT.

Note on this clone: Other DNA variants within this sample encode the same CDR3. This sequence joins TRBV28 and TRBJ2-3; D unresolved. From germline, CDR1 is MDHEN and CDR2 SYDVKM. CDR3 size: 12 residues. With 3 bases removed from V and 7 bases from J, the gap between germline ends came to 8 bases. CDR3 loop: CASSFRRNTQYF. CDR3 nucleotide sequence: TGTGCCAGCAGTTTTAGGCGGAATACGCAGTATTTT.

The V gene is TRBV2, the J gene TRBJ2-3; possibly TRBD1 for D (5 bases). Germline assignment: CDR1 SNHLY and CDR2 FYNNEI. This CDR3 comprises 15 residues. V was clipped by 7 bases and J by 4 bases, with 18 bases between them. CDR3 sequence reads: CASMGLVGMPDTQYF. CDR3 bases: TGTGCCAGCATGGGGCTAGTCGGTATGCCAGATACGCAGTATTTT.

V usage is TRBV3-1 (or the pseudogene TRBV3-2) and J usage is TRBJ2-5; 9 nucleotides align to TRBD2. Germline V gives CDR1 LGHDT, CDR2 YNNKEL (reference sequence). The length of the CDR3 is 16 residues. V trimming: 1 base; J trimming: 0 bases; junction bases outside the gene matches: 3. The CDR3 loop reads CASSQGAGGNQETQYF. CDR3 DNA: TGTGCCAGCAGCCAAGGAGCGGGGGGAAACCAAGAGACCCAGTACTTC.

J is TRBJ2-7 and V is TRBV6-5, with D possibly TRBD1 on 6 matching bases. The CDR3 extends over 13 amino acids. Germline CDR1 MNHEY, CDR2 SVGAGI. V gave up 3 bases and J gave up 5 bases, with 11 bases separating them. In DNA form, the CDR3 reads TGTGCCAGCAGTTATTCACAGGGTAACGAGCAGTACTTC. It yields the protein CASSYSQGNEQYF.

This clone was picked up one time. The rearrangement links TRBV7-7 to TRBJ2-2; D gene uncertain. CDR3 size: 16 residues. Trimming pared 1 base from V and 1 base from J, leaving 10 bases between. Per germline, CDR1 SSHAT and CDR2 FNYEAQ (reference sequence). In DNA, the CDR3 is TGTGCCAGCAGCTTAGGGCAAGGCGGGAACACCGGGGAGCTGTTTTTT. Translation: CASSLGQGGNTGELFF.

The chain carries TRBV6-1 and TRBJ1-2; D perhaps matches TRBD1 (6 bases). Germline loops: CDR1 MNHNS, CDR2 SASEGT. The length of the CDR3 is 13 residues. With 5 bases removed from V and 6 bases from J, the gap between germline ends came to 13 bases. The CDR3 region is CASSFFYRDGYTF. The CDR3 nucleotides read TGTGCCAGCAGTTTTTTCTACAGGGATGGCTACACCTTC.

V is TRBV2 and J is TRBJ1-1; TRBD1 agrees at 9 bases. Germline values: CDR1 SNHLY, CDR2 FYNNEI. This CDR3 is built from 13 residues. V lost 11 bases to trimming and J lost 1 base; unmatched junction nucleotides: 5. Written as DNA, the CDR3 is TGTGCCGGAAACAGGGGGCAGAACACTGAAGCTTTCTTT. This codes for CAGNRGQNTEAFF.

J is TRBJ2-1 and V is TRBV7-6, with 10 nucleotides matching TRBD2. The CDR3 consists of 16 residues. In germline, CDR1 is SGHVS, CDR2 FNYEAQ. The V gene end was trimmed by 5 bases and the J gene end by 3 bases; junction bases not matched to a gene: 7. The CDR3 nucleotides are TGTGCCAGCAGCACACCTAGCGGGAGAGTCTACAATGAGCAGTTCTTC. Protein: CASSTPSGRVYNEQFF.

The V gene is TRBV27, the J gene TRBJ1-2; the match to TRBD1 covers 7 bases. Trimming took 6 bases from V and 7 from J; bases not matched to a gene: 8. The CDR3 is 13 residues long. CDR1 is MNHEY and CDR2 is SMNVEV in the germline V gene (reference sequence). CDR3 residues: CASSVDRLRGYTF. The CDR3, as DNA: TGTGCCAGCAGCGTGGACAGGCTTCGTGGCTACACCTTC.

The chain is built from TRBV7-3 and TRBJ2-7, with 8 bases fitting TRBD2. Germline V gene sequence: CDR1 SGHTA, CDR2 FQGTGA. V was pared by 5 bases and J by 6 bases, with 6 bases of the junction left unmatched. CDR3 length: 13 amino acids. Here the CDR3 DNA reads TGTGCCAGCAGCGTTTCCGGGACTAGCGAGCAGTACTTC. Amino acids: CASSVSGTSEQYF.

Turning to this clone: This sample also contains other DNA sequences that code for the same CDR3. The chain has TRBV5-1 and TRBJ1-5; no reliable D call. Germline CDR1 SGHRS, CDR2 YFSETQ. The ends were cut back, 1 base at V and 4 bases at J, with 12 bases in the middle. This CDR3 spans 15 amino acids. The CDR3 region is CASSLLGGRNQPQHF. CDR3 sequence (DNA): TGCGCCAGCAGCTTGCTCGGCGGACGGAATCAGCCCCAGCATTTT.

V is TRBV27 and J is TRBJ2-2; D uncertain. Trimming took 0 bases from V and 7 from J, leaving 6 bases between them. The CDR3 is 13 residues long. Looked up from germline, CDR1 is MNHEY and CDR2 is SMNVEV (reference sequence). CDR3 DNA: TGTGCCAGCAGTTTATCTGGGGTCGGGGAGCTGTTTTTT. This sequence encodes CASSLSGVGELFF.

This clone has just one count. The rearrangement uses TRBV3-1 (or the pseudogene TRBV3-2) and TRBJ1-2; no definite D call. The CDR3 length is 13 residues. Germline V gives CDR1 LGHDT, CDR2 YNNKEL (reference sequence). With 1 base removed from V and 8 bases from J, the gap between germline ends came to 11 bases. The CDR3 loop reads CASSQVGGVGYTF. The CDR3 DNA reads as TGTGCCAGCAGCCAAGTCGGAGGAGTCGGCTACACCTTC.

The chain uses TRBV7-9 and TRBJ1-1; D is ambiguous. The V end lost 5 bases, the J end lost 1 base, and 8 bases lay between the germline ends. The CDR3 loop spans 13 amino acids. Germline CDR1 reads SEHNR; CDR2 reads FQNEAQ (reference sequence). Here the CDR3 reads CASSPTGNTEAFF. DNA of the CDR3: TGTGCCAGCAGCCCGACGGGGAACACTGAAGCTTTCTTT.

V usage is TRBV28 and J usage is TRBJ1-2, with D tentatively TRBD1 (6 bases). V was pared by 6 bases and J by 4 bases, with 12 bases between. Germline V gives CDR1 MDHEN, CDR2 SYDVKM. CDR3 length: 13 amino acids. The CDR3 sequence: CASSRTVFYGYTF. CDR3 coding DNA: TGTGCCAGCAGCCGGACAGTCTTCTATGGCTACACCTTC.

The rearrangement uses TRBV5-5 and TRBJ1-2, with 9 bases matching TRBD1. The CDR3 is made up of 14 amino acids. Germline CDR1 is SGHKS and CDR2 is YYEKEE (reference sequence). The ends lost 4 bases at V and 8 bases at J; junction bases unmatched: 9. The DNA of the CDR3 is TGTGCCAGCAGCGTACTCTCCGGGACAGGGGGCTACACCTTC. Protein: CASSVLSGTGGYTF.

The chain links TRBV6-1 to TRBJ2-7; TRBD1 matches at 7 bases. The CDR3 covers 15 residues. Germline V gene sequence: CDR1 MNHNS, CDR2 SASEGT. V lost 0 bases to trimming and J lost 3 bases; unmatched junction nucleotides: 5. The CDR3 nucleotides are TGTGCCAGCAGTGAAGCACCGACAGGGTACTACGAGCAGTACTTC. Its translation: CASSEAPTGYYEQYF.

The V call is TRBV15, the J call TRBJ2-7; a weak D match, TRBD2 (5 bases). The CDR3 is 14 residues long. Trimming removed 0 bases at V and 1 base at J, with 7 bases between. The germline gives CDR1 LNHNV, CDR2 YYDKDF (reference sequence). In DNA, the CDR3 is TGTGCCACCAGCAGAGATCGAGGGTCCTACGAGCAGTACGTC. As protein: CATSRDRGSYEQYV.

There are a few counts of this clone. The CDR3 protein is CASSPGTGDYGYTF. CDR3 DNA: TGTGCCAGTAGTCCCGGGACAGGGGACTATGGCTACACCTTC. This chain uses TRBV19 with TRBJ1-2; 10 bases align to TRBD1. The CDR3 extends over 14 amino acids. Per germline, CDR1 LNHDA and CDR2 SQIVND (reference sequence). V was clipped by 5 bases and J by 3 bases; unmatched bases: 3. The whole variable domain, filled in from reference TRBV19 and TRBJ1-2, reads DGGITQSPKYLFRKEGQNVTLSCEQNLNHDAMYWYRQDPGQGLRLIYYSQIVNDFQKGDIAEGYSVSREKKESFPLTVTSAQKNPTAFYLCASSPGTGDYGYTFGSGTRLTVV.

The gene calls are TRBV5-5 and TRBJ1-5; D perhaps matches TRBD1 (5 bases). The CDR3 is 16 amino acids. Germline CDR1 and CDR2: SGHKS and YYEKEE (reference sequence). The V end lost 4 bases, the J end lost 2 bases, and 16 bases lay between the germline ends. CDR3 bases: TGTGCCAGCAGCCCGGGGACTTCCTGGGGCAATCAGCCCCAGCATTTT. Translating it yields CASSPGTSWGNQPQHF.

The chain is built from TRBV10-1 and TRBJ2-7; 7 bases line up with TRBD1. The CDR3 contains 14 residues. Germline V CDR1 and CDR2: WNHNN, SYGVQD (reference sequence). Trimming removed 5 bases from V and 1 base from J; junction bases left unmatched: 5. The CDR3 nucleotides read TGCGCCAGCAGTTCCGGGACAGATTCCTACGAGCAGTACTTC. Residues: CASSSGTDSYEQYF.

V and J are TRBV6-5 and TRBJ2-4; tentatively, D is TRBD2 (5 bases). Germline V gives CDR1 MNHEY, CDR2 SVGAGI. The V gene lost 6 bases and the J gene lost 0 bases, with 12 bases spanning the gap. The CDR3 is made up of 15 amino acids. The CDR3 sequence is CASRSGGLAKNIQYF. The CDR3 nucleotides are TGTGCCAGCAGATCCGGAGGATTAGCCAAAAACATTCAGTACTTC.

This chain links TRBV7-9 with TRBJ1-1; D not resolved. V was shortened by 5 bases and J by 6 bases, with 7 bases between the two germline ends. The CDR3 has 11 amino acids. The germline gives CDR1 SEHNR, CDR2 FQNEAQ (reference sequence). The CDR3 DNA reads as TGTGCCAGCAGCCCTTCCGCTGAAGCTTTCTTT. This translates into CASSPSAEAFF.

The chain joins TRBV7-9 to TRBJ1-5, with D unclear. Trimming removed 5 bases at V and 9 bases at J, with 8 bases between. This CDR3 is 11 amino acids long. Germline V lookup: CDR1 SEHNR, CDR2 FQNEAQ (reference sequence). CDR3 nucleotides: TGTGCCAGCAGCCACTCCGGGCCCCAGCATTTT. Translated, it gives CASSHSGPQHF.

This rearrangement joins TRBV11-3 to TRBJ2-3, with TRBD1 as a possible D gene (7 bases). CDR1 and CDR2 (germline): SGHNT, YENEEA. The ends were cut back, 1 base at V and 4 bases at J, with 12 bases in the middle. The CDR3 extends over 15 amino acids. The CDR3 DNA reads as TGTGCCAGCAGCTTAGGGGCAGGGGGGCCAGATACGCAGTATTTT. It is translated as CASSLGAGGPDTQYF. The complete variable domain, with remaining parts taken from reference TRBV11-3 and TRBJ2-3, reads EAGVVQSPRYKIIEKKQPVAFWCNPISGHNTLYWYLQNLGQGPELLIRYENEEAVDDSQLPKDRFSAERLKGVDSTLKIQPAELGDSAVYLCASSLGAGGPDTQYFGPGTRLTVL.

This sequence joins TRBV3-1 (or the pseudogene TRBV3-2) and TRBJ2-1; D could derive from TRBD1 or TRBD2 (5 bases each). Germline V lookup: CDR1 LGHDT, CDR2 YNNKEL (reference sequence). The V and J ends lost 5 bases and 0 bases respectively, with 14 bases between them. The CDR3 runs to 16 residues. The CDR3 protein is CASSLRDGRSYNEQFF. The CDR3 DNA is TGTGCCAGCAGCTTACGGGACGGTCGCTCCTACAATGAGCAGTTCTTC.

The V and J genes are TRBV10-2 and TRBJ2-2; D unclear. The V end lost 6 bases, the J end lost 6 bases, and 14 bases lay between the germline ends. Germline loops: CDR1 WSHSY, CDR2 SAAADI. The CDR3 runs to 14 residues. Here the CDR3 reads CASRLSPAAGELFF. The CDR3 nucleotides read TGCGCCAGCAGGCTTAGCCCGGCCGCCGGGGAGCTGTTTTTT.

About this clone: At one end, the junction sequence differs from germline, possibly due to a read error. The chain couples TRBV6-1 to TRBJ2-7, with TRBD2 identical over 10 bases. This CDR3 spans 12 amino acids. CDR1 is MNHNS and CDR2 is SASEGT in the germline V gene. CDR3 DNA sequence: TGTGCCAGCTGTGAAGCGGGGGGGGAGCAGTACTTC. Its translation is CASCEAGGEQYF.